Listed below are T cell receptor beta chains from one sample, sequenced in a study of shared clonotypes between healthy human individuals. The assay was immunoSEQ multiplex PCR, and TCRdb's table has in-frame clones only and misses some. The sample has about 2.5 million clones, 80% to 95% seen once. Specimen: naive CD4+ T cells from PBMCs. The receptor source for this set is a man in his late teens or twenties in good health. Some clones in this sample may be carry-over from other donors' samples. The CDR3 runs from the conserved cysteine through the conserved F or W. D genes are given only for firm matches. Size values are once, few and many counts, or a class for expanded clones, and some rows have none.

d_call j_call v_call clone_size cdr3_nt cdr3_aa
. TRBJ1-1 TRBV19 . TGTGCCAGTAGTATAAGAGGGGAGAGAAGGCCTTGGAACACTGAAGCTTTCTTT CASSIRGERRPWNTEAFF
. TRBJ1-3 TRBV28 . TGTGCCAGCAGTACTCGGGACTCTGGAAACACCATATATTTT CASSTRDSGNTIYF
. TRBJ2-2 TRBV5-1 . TGCGCCAGCAGCCCAGGTCGCCCAAACACCGGGGAGCTGTTTTTT CASSPGRPNTGELFF
. TRBJ2-1 TRBV10-1 . TGCGCCAGCAGTCGGGACGGAAACAATGAGCAGTTCTTC CASSRDGNNEQFF
. TRBJ2-1 TRBV25-1 . TGTGCCAGCAGTAAGGACGTCTACAATGAGCAGTTCTTC CASSKDVYNEQFF
. TRBJ1-5 TRBV2 few TGTGCCAGCCACAGGGAGGGCAATCAGCCCCAGCATTTT CASHREGNQPQHF
. TRBJ2-3 TRBV6-5 . TGTGCCAGCAGTTACTCTCCGTCAGGAGGGGAGAATACGCAGTATTTT CASSYSPSGGENTQYF
TRBD2 TRBJ2-1 TRBV5-1 . TGCGCCAGCAGCTTGGCATTAGGGACTAGCGGGGGACAGAGCTCCTACAATGAGCAGTTCTTC CASSLALGTSGGQSSYNEQFF
TRBD2 TRBJ2-2 TRBV27 . TGTGCCAGCAGTTTATCTAGCGGGAGTCCCAGCGGGGAGCTGTTTTTT CASSLSSGSPSGELFF
. TRBJ1-3 TRBV30 . TGTGCCTGGAGTGCGGGAAACACCATATATTTT CAWSAGNTIYF
. TRBJ1-1 TRBV19 . TGTGCCAGTGGATTACAGGGGAACACTGAAGCTTTCTTT CASGLQGNTEAFF
TRBD1 TRBJ1-5 TRBV2 . TGTGCCAGCAGTGAAGCGCGGACAGGGTGGGACCAGCCCCAGCATTTT CASSEARTGWDQPQHF
TRBD2 TRBJ2-7 TRBV5-1 . TGCGCCAGCAGCTTGAGTGCGGGAGCCCCCTACGAGCAGTACTTC CASSLSAGAPYEQYF
TRBD2 TRBJ2-3 TRBV30 . TGTGCCTGGAGTGTACAGAGCGGGAGGACCCGGCGCACAGATACGCAGTATTTT CAWSVQSGRTRRTDTQYF
TRBD1 TRBJ1-1 TRBV7-3 . TGTGCCAGCAGCTTAAACAGGGGAAACACTGAAGCTTTCTTT CASSLNRGNTEAFF
. TRBJ2-7 TRBV28 . TGTGCCAGCAGCACCCCAAACGAGCAGTACTTC CASSTPNEQYF
. TRBJ2-3 TRBV30 . TGTGCCTGGAGTAATAAAGGCCTAGGCACAGATACGCAGTATTTT CAWSNKGLGTDTQYF
TRBD2 TRBJ2-7 TRBV9 . TGTGCCAGCAGCCGACCCGGGACTAGCGGGAGTAAGCAGTACTTC CASSRPGTSGSKQYF
. TRBJ2-7 TRBV15 . TGTGCCACCAGCAGAAACCGGGACGGGTCCTACGAGCAGTACTTC CATSRNRDGSYEQYF
. TRBJ2-3 TRBV7-3 . TGTGCCAGCAGGAGGGGAGGACACACAGATACGCAGTATTTT CASRRGGHTDTQYF
. TRBJ2-3 TRBV30 . TGTGCCTGGGGTGGGCTAGTGAGCACAGATACGCAGTATTTT CAWGGLVSTDTQYF
. TRBJ1-5 TRBV5-8 . TGTGCCAGCAGCCCGGGGCCGGGGTTTGGTCAGCCCCAGCATTTT CASSPGPGFGQPQHF
. TRBJ1-4 TRBV18 . TGTGCCAGCTCACCGCAGGGTATCGGCAAACTGTTTTTT CASSPQGIGKLFF
TRBD1 TRBJ2-1 TRBV10-1 once TGCGCCAGCAGTGAGTCAACAGGGGGGTACAATGAGCAGTTCTTC CASSESTGGYNEQFF
. TRBJ2-2 TRBV5-1 . TGCGCCAGCAGCTTGAGTGGTCAGGGAAACACCGGGGAGCTGTTTTTT CASSLSGQGNTGELFF
TRBD2 TRBJ2-1 TRBV28 . TGTGCCAGCAGTTTCGTCGGGAGGGGGGATGAGCAGTTCTTC CASSFVGRGDEQFF
. TRBJ2-2 TRBV7-3 . TGTGCCAGCAGCTTATTCCCGCGACAGGACACCGGGGAGCTGTTTTTT CASSLFPRQDTGELFF
. TRBJ1-3 TRBV6-5 . TGTGCCAGCAGCCCGCACTCTGGAAACACCATATATTTT CASSPHSGNTIYF
TRBD1 TRBJ2-7 TRBV6-1 . TGTGCCAGCAGTGAACTCCACACCGGGACAGGGCCTTTTGAGCAGTACTTC CASSELHTGTGPFEQYF
. TRBJ2-5 TRBV7-8 . TGTGCCAGCAGCTTATTAGGGAGCGGTTTGTACCAAGAGACCCAGTACTTC CASSLLGSGLYQETQYF